Below, one T cell receptor (beta chain) is given with its context. This sample is part of a study of blood T cell repertoires in COVID-19. Whole-study context: Samples of COVID-19 (acute and convalescent) were obtained from the United States, Italy and Spain. In each case, the material was cDNA or gDNA derived from T cells, B-cell-depleted T cells, or PBMCs.

Original handling: Estimated nucleated cell counts came from reference gene primer amplification. Produced via immunoSEQ multiplex PCR; TCRdb's table is partial and in-frame only. The V and J calls and clone size come from that table; D and trimming were worked out from the DNA. The table shows 120,000 or so clones, with around 81% occurring only once. This CDR3 region has 14 residues. Germline lookup yields CDR1 SQVTM and CDR2 ANQGSEA. Trimming removed 4 bases at V and 0 bases at J, with 10 bases between. The chain recombines TRBV29-1 with TRBJ2-1, with a weak D call TRBD2 (5 bases). The receptor was isolated from a woman aged 45-65 years with acute or convalescent COVID-19. The sample was peripheral blood. In DNA form, the CDR3 reads TGCAGCGTTGCTCGGGGAATCTCCTACAATGAGCAGTTCTTC. Residues: CSVARGISYNEQFF.